This TCR beta chain was profiled in a study of regulatory T cells in long-lasting Graves disease (dated by TCRdb to about 2021). Background on the whole study: To count as having persistent Graves' disease, a patient had to have received antithyroid drug treatment for over 5 years with TSH receptor autoantibodies remaining persistently positive. Peripheral blood TCR sequencing and RNA sequencing compared persistent Graves' disease patients with newly diagnosed Graves' disease patients. The study was conducted in China and was registered as a clinical trial. A total of roughly 35 samples underwent TCR sequencing: around 13 from persistent and 20 from newly diagnosed Graves' disease patients. Persistent Graves' disease patients in the clinical cohort had taken antithyroid drugs for approximately ten years on average.

The sample's time point label is to be understood as: persistent/refractory GD, antithyroid drugs over 5 years with positive TRAb. For both TCR sequencing and RNA sequencing, RNA was extracted from PBMCs using TRIzol. Graves' disease was diagnosed according to American Thyroid Association guidelines. Patients were recruited from an endocrinology department in Xi'an, China. Each patient gave approximately 9 milliliters of peripheral blood, collected in an EDTA anticoagulant tube. Ficoll Paque Plus density gradient separation was used to isolate PBMCs, and no additional T cell sorting was done. An Agilent 2100 Bioanalyzer and agarose gel were used to assess RNA quality, and a NanoDrop 2000 was used to measure RNA concentration. Paper-wide results and their limitations: Patients with persistent disease shared more public clonotypes (fewer than 3,000) than newly diagnosed patients did (around 980). The study examined only peripheral blood because the primary lesion, thyroid tissue, could not be accessed. Only the TCR beta chain was sequenced and analyzed. Compared with newly diagnosed patients, persistent Graves' disease patients had lower TCR Shannon entropy and fewer highly expanded clones, which suggests clonal expansion. As a limitation, the authors acknowledged that the small sample size may reduce accuracy.

For this clonotype: There is no known antigen for this receptor. No base quality values were provided; no much bigger clone lies one nucleotide off.

The method was multiplex PCR. For sequencing, an Illumina HiSeq 4000 was employed. To build TCR beta libraries, CDR3 regions were amplified by Arm-PCR using iRepertoire HTBI primers. Before sequencing, the PCR products went through gel purification. As for how the authors treated the data: Gene usage analysis of CDR3 amino acid clonotypes used the roughly 62 TRBV and some 15 TRBJ segments found across samples. COPE and FqMerger were used to merge filtered high-quality paired reads into contigs. BLAST was used to align contigs to the IMGT TRBV, TRBD and TRBJ reference genes, and CDR3 was defined following IMGT. Clonotypes above 0.1% frequency were classified as highly expanded clones. Repertoire diversity was measured by Shannon entropy, and V-J evenness by the Gini coefficient. Public clonotypes were defined as clonotypes shared by more than one individual. The raw public reads went through TCRdb reprocessing: fastp at Q25, MiXCR clone calling, in-frame beta chains kept. Rows are unified per CDR3 protein, each entry keeping the most common DNA and genes. The V and J calls come from TCRdb's annotation, not from the publication. The sample table holds about 290,000 distinct CDR3 sequences, of which under 25% were seen once. Jointly, the top ten make up 45% to 70% of the sample.

The TCR comes from a female donor with Graves disease. The source was peripheral blood mononuclear cells (PBMCs), collected when the disease was refractory, from a patient treated with antithyroid drugs.

CDR3 sequence: CASSEFQNIQYF. Here is the DNA: TGTGCCAGCAGTGAATTTCAAAACATTCAGTACTTC. Recombination connected TRBV2 to TRBJ2-4; the D segment cannot be called with confidence. CDR1 SNHLY and CDR2 FYNNEI are derived from the germline V gene. The CDR3 contains 12 residues, cysteine and phenylalanine counted. The entry retains the CDR3 DNA only, 36 bases that are in frame from base 1. V lost 2 bases and J lost 5 bases; the stretch between them is 4 bases long.